This T cell receptor beta chain was documented in a study of blood T cell repertoires in COVID-19. Background on the study: Samples of COVID-19 (acute and convalescent) were obtained from the United States, Italy and Spain.

The CDR3 extends over 13 amino acids. Germline V gene data show CDR1 as MNHEY and CDR2 as SMNVEV (reference sequence). The ends were cut back, 6 bases at V and 4 bases at J, with 10 bases in the middle. Produced via immunoSEQ multiplex PCR; TCRdb's table is partial and in-frame only. The sample lists some 78,000 clones, roughly 91% seen once, with about 1% in the top ten. A single count supports this clone. The clonotype comes from a woman between 45 and 65 years old in a cohort sampled during active COVID-19. The rearrangement uses TRBV27 and TRBJ1-5; the D gene is possibly TRBD1 (6 bases). Sequenced material: peripheral blood. The CDR3 is CASRNRANQPQHF. The CDR3 DNA sequence: TGTGCCAGCAGAAACAGGGCGAATCAGCCCCAGCATTTT.